The table lists the clone carrying this TCR beta chain with a count of one. Antigen: not known. Other nucleotide sequences in the sample specify the same CDR3. This record belongs to a study of cytomegalovirus exposure and HLA in healthy donors. Regarding the study as a whole: A list of 150 or so TCR beta chains associated with cytomegalovirus was given.

Vbeta (60) and Jbeta (13) primers were used in the PCR. Sequencing was performed with immunoSEQ multiplex PCR; in TCRdb, only in-frame clones are kept and a portion is missing. Among about 180,000 clones listed, approximately 80% were seen once. Germline loops: CDR1 WNHNN, CDR2 SYGVQD (reference sequence). This CDR3 region has 14 residues. The V and J ends lost 11 bases and 3 bases, in that order; junction bases with no gene match: 5. J is TRBJ2-5 and V is TRBV10-1; TRBD2 agrees at 14 bases. This receptor was taken from a woman between 45 and 65 years old in good health and CMV-seronegative. The sample comprised PBMCs. CDR3 bases: TGCGCCGCTCGGACTAGCGGGGGGAAAGAGACCCAGTACTTC. Translation gives CAARTSGGKETQYF.